This entry concerns a single TCR beta chain. Authors' analysis steps: Amplification from reference gene primers served as the basis for estimated nucleated cell counts. Generated by immunoSEQ multiplex PCR, the TCRdb table keeps only in-frame clones and is missing some. That table is the source of V, J and clone size, and D and trimming were worked out from the DNA. Here the sample spans under 250,000 clones, roughly 85% being singletons. This entry comes from a study of blood T cell repertoires in COVID-19. Overall study: Samples of COVID-19 (acute and convalescent) were obtained from the United States, Italy and Spain. The cDNA or gDNA used as material had been derived from T cells, B-cell-depleted T cells, or PBMCs.

V lost 3 bases and J 7 bases, leaving 20 bases between the germline ends. CDR3 length: 16 amino acids. The germline CDR1 and CDR2 sequences are SGHTA and FQGNSA. Followed over time, Seattle patients had been enrolled while infection was active. The TCR sequence derives from a woman in her 70s with COVID-19, enrolled during active disease. This rearrangement joins TRBV7-2 to TRBJ2-3, with D perhaps matching TRBD2 (5 bases). The sequenced sample was peripheral blood. Here the CDR3 DNA reads TGTGCCAGCAGCTTGAGGGTGCAGGACGGTCGGAATACGCAGTATTTT. The encoded protein is CASSLRVQDGRNTQYF.